This T cell receptor (beta chain) comes out of a study of cytomegalovirus exposure and HLA in healthy donors. V shed 3 bases, J shed 4 bases, and the junction held 0 bases outside the gene matches. Germline values: CDR1 MDHEN, CDR2 SYDVKM. The CDR3 has 12 amino acids. The study ran its PCR with 60 Vbeta and 13 Jbeta primers. Assay used: immunoSEQ multiplex PCR; TCRdb lists only in-frame clones, some missing. This sample's table has about 99,000 clones. This chain uses TRBV28 with TRBJ2-7; 7 bases are a match to TRBD2. The sample was PBMCs. The sequence came from a man in his forties in good health and CMV-seronegative. In DNA form, the CDR3 reads TGTGCCAGCAGTTTCGGGAGGTACGAGCAGTACTTC. Residues: CASSFGRYEQYF.